Listed here are 10 T cell receptor beta chains from one sample, sequenced in a study of CD8 T cells in ankylosing spondylitis. No cognate antigen is known for these TCRs. From the 5' RACE reads, TCRdb called clonotypes with MiXCR, one entry per CDR3 protein. The table includes more than 400,000 distinct CDR3 sequences, roughly 5.2% detected once. Study results and limitations: Blood of patients with ankylosing spondylitis appeared to be characterized by a TCR beta motif of several highly homologous variants.

Sequenced: blood, either unsorted or a sorted T cell fraction (not recorded which). The receptors originated from a male donor with ankylosing spondylitis.

The table lists this clonotype with many counts. V gene TRBV25-1 combines with J gene TRBJ2-7; perhaps TRBD2 as D (6 bases). V lost 5 bases, J lost 9 bases, and 17 bases lay in between. The CDR3 runs to 13 residues. CDR1 is MGHDK and CDR2 is SYGVNS in the germline V gene. In nucleotides, the CDR3 is TGTGCCAGCAGTTCTCACGGGGGACTTGGGCAGTACTTC. Translating it yields CASSSHGGLGQYF.

This clonotype was found many times. The chain has TRBV5-1 and TRBJ2-7, with D perhaps matching TRBD1 (7 bases). The V and J ends lost 4 bases and 6 bases respectively, with 17 bases between them. The CDR3 has 14 residues. From germline, CDR1 is SGHRS and CDR2 YFSETQ. The CDR3 reads CASSRGTALVEQYF. CDR3 nucleotides: TGCGCCAGCAGCCGCGGGACAGCCTTGGTCGAGCAGTACTTC.

Many counts were recorded for this clonotype. The chain employs TRBV27 and TRBJ2-7; 11 bases are shared with TRBD1. The germline V gene encodes CDR1 MNHEY and CDR2 SMNVEV (reference sequence). The CDR3 spans 15 residues. Trimming at V came to 5 bases and at J to 5 bases, leaving 8 bases not matched to a gene. CDR3 in DNA: TGTGCCAGCAGTCCCGGGACAGGGGGATGGAACGAGCAGTACTTC. The encoded protein is CASSPGTGGWNEQYF.

This clonotype was counted ten times or more. The chain links TRBV7-8 to TRBJ2-7, with D tentatively TRBD2 (6 bases). Per the germline V gene, CDR1 is SGHVS and CDR2 is FQNEAQ. The CDR3 has 16 residues. The V and J ends lost 3 bases and 3 bases respectively, with 18 bases between them. The CDR3 nucleotides are TGTGCCAGCAGCTTTGATCCTCTGCGGGGTGGCTACGAGCAGTACTTC. Translation: CASSFDPLRGGYEQYF.

This clonotype has more than one count but fewer than ten. The chain joins TRBV12-3 or TRBV12-4 to TRBJ2-7; either TRBD1 or TRBD2 may fit D (5 bases each). CDR3 length: 17 amino acids. V shed 5 bases and J shed 2 bases, with 22 bases lying between them. This CDR3 reads CASSLGARPEGTYEQYF. The DNA for the CDR3 is TGTGCCAGCAGTCTCGGGGCACGTCCCGAGGGAACCTACGAGCAGTACTTC.

This clonotype has at least ten counts. This rearrangement joins TRBV5-1 to TRBJ2-7, with TRBD2 as a possible D gene (6 bases). This CDR3 region has 14 residues. The V end lost 2 bases, the J end lost 3 bases, and 12 bases lay between the germline ends. Per germline, CDR1 SGHRS and CDR2 YFSETQ. The CDR3 loop reads CASSFGGSLYEQYF. The CDR3 DNA reads as TGCGCCAGCAGCTTTGGAGGGTCCCTCTACGAGCAGTACTTC.

This clonotype was picked up many times. The chain couples TRBV11-2 to TRBJ1-4, with D unresolved. The CDR3 runs 15 residues. The germline CDR1 and CDR2 sequences are SGHAT and FQNNGV. Between the trimmed V and J ends, which lost 5 bases and 0 bases, there was a span of 10 bases. The CDR3 DNA reads TGTGCCAGCAGCAACGTAGTAACAACTAATGAAAAACTGTTTTTT. The encoded protein is CASSNVVTTNEKLFF. Based on the CDR3 plus reference TRBV11-2 and TRBJ1-4, the full variable domain is EAGVAQSPRYKIIEKRQSVAFWCNPISGHATLYWYQQILGQGPKLLIQFQNNGVVDDSQLPKDRFSAERLKGVDSTLKIQPAKLEDSAVYLCASSNVVTTNEKLFFGSGTQLSVL.

Ten or more counts support this clonotype. The chain combines TRBV20-1 with TRBJ2-1; the D gene is possibly TRBD2 (5 bases). The V and J ends lost 0 bases and 2 bases respectively, with 17 bases between them. The CDR3 spans 17 residues. Germline V gives CDR1 DFQATT, CDR2 SNEGSKA (reference sequence). For the CDR3, the DNA is TGCAGTGCTAGAGATTTGTGGCTAGCACAGACCTACAATGAGCAGTTCTTC. This sequence encodes CSARDLWLAQTYNEQFF.

This rearrangement joins TRBV20-1 to TRBJ2-5; 11 nucleotides line up with TRBD2. CDR1 and CDR2 from the germline V gene are DFQATT and SNEGSKA (reference sequence). This CDR3 spans 18 amino acids. V lost 6 bases to trimming and J lost 4 bases; unmatched junction nucleotides: 19. CDR3 amino acids: CSAPRASGGLRGRETQYF. CDR3 DNA: TGCAGTGCCCCTCGTGCTAGCGGGGGGCTGAGGGGGCGAGAGACCCAGTACTTC.

This clonotype was counted at least ten times. V usage is TRBV12-3 or TRBV12-4 and J usage is TRBJ2-7; tentative D call: TRBD2 (5 bases). The CDR3 totals 15 residues. Trimming stripped 4 bases from V and 0 bases from J, with 13 bases between. CDR3 coding DNA: TGTGCCAGCAGTTCCTCGGTGGGGAGCTCCTACGAGCAGTACTTC. This codes for CASSSSVGSSYEQYF.